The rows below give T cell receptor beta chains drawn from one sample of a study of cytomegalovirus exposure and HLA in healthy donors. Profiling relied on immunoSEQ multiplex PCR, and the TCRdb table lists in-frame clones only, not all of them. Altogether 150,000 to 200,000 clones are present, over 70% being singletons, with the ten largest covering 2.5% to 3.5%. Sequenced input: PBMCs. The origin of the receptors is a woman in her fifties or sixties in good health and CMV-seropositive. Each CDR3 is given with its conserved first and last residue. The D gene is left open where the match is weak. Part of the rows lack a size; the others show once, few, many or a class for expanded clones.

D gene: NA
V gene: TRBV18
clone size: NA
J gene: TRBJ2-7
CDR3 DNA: TGTGCCAGCTCACCGCTGGCCGCCTACGAGCAGTACTTC
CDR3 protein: CASSPLAAYEQYF

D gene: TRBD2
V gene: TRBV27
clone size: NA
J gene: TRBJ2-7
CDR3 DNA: TGTGCCAGCAGTTTATCGTGGGTAGCGGGGGGCTACGAGCAGTACTTC
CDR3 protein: CASSLSWVAGGYEQYF

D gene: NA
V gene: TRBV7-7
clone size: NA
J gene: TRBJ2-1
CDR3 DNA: TGTGCCAGCAGCCCCGTTTCCTACAATGAGCAGTTCTTC
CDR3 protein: CASSPVSYNEQFF

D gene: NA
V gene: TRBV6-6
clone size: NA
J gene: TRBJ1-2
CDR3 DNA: TGTGCCAGCAGTTACTCTACAGGAGCTAACTATGGCTACACCTTC
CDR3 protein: CASSYSTGANYGYTF

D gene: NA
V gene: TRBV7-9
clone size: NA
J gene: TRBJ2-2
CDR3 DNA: TGTGCCAGCAGCCCACGAAAGAGGTGGCAGGGGGGCACCGGGGAGCTGTTTTTT
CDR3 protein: CASSPRKRWQGGTGELFF

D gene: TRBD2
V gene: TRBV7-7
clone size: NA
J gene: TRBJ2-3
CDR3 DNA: TGTGCCAGCAGCTTTTCTAGCGGGGGGGCAGATACGCAGTATTTT
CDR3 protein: CASSFSSGGADTQYF

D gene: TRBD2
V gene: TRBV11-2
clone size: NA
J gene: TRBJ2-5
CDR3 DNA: TGTGCCAGCAGCTTAGAAGGACTAGCGGGGATCGCGGGGGAGACCCAGTACTTC
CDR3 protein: CASSLEGLAGIAGETQYF

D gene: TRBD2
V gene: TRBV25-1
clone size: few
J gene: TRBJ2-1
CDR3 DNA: TGTGCCAGCAGTGTCAGGCGGGGGGGCTATGAGCAGTTCTTC
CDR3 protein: CASSVRRGGYEQFF

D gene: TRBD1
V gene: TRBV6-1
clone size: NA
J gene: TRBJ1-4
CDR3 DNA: TGTGCCAGCAGCGGGGACAGGGTGCGGGTAGCGTTTTTT
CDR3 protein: CASSGDRVRVAFF

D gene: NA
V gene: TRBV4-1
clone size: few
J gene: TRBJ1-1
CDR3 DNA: TGCGCCAGCAGCCAAGTTTGGGGGAGGGAAGCTTTCTTT
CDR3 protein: CASSQVWGREAFF

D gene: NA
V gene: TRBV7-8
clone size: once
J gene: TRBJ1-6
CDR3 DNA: TGTGCCAGCAGCTTAGCCCCCGCCCAGTACAATAATTCACCCCTCCACTTT
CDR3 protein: CASSLAPAQYNNSPLHF

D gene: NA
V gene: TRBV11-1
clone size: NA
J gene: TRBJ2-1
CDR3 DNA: TGTGCCAGCAGCCCACCGGGCAGGGAAAATGAGCAGTTCTTC
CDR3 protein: CASSPPGRENEQFF

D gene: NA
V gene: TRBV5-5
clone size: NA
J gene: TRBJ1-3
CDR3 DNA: TGTGCCAGCAGCTTACGTTTTGGGACTGTTTCTGGAAACACCATATATTTT
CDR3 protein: CASSLRFGTVSGNTIYF

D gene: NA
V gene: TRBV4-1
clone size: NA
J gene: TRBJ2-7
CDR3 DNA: TGCGCCAGCAGCCAAGATTGGGGAGGCAGGTTTTTCCACGAGCAGTACTTC
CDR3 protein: CASSQDWGGRFFHEQYF

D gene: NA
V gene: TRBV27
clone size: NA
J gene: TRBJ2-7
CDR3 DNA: TGTGCCAGCAGCCCAGGACTTTTCTACGAGCAGTACTTC
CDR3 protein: CASSPGLFYEQYF

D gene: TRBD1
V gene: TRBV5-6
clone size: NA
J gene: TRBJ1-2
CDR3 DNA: TGTGCCAGCAGCAACTCCGGGACAGGGCAATATGGCTACACCTTC
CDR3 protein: CASSNSGTGQYGYTF

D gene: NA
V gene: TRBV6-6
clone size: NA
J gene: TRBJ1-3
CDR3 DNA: TGTGCCAGCAGTCCCCGAGAGTACTCTGGAAACACCATATATTTT
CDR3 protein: CASSPREYSGNTIYF

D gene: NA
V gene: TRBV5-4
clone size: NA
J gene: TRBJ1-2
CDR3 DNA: TGTGCCAGCAGCCCAATAGGGAGCCCGGGGGAAGGCTACACCTTC
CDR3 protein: CASSPIGSPGEGYTF

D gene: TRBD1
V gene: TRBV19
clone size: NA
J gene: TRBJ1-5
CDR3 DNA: TGTGCCAGTAGTATATGGACAGGGAACAATCAGCCCCAGCATTTT
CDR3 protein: CASSIWTGNNQPQHF

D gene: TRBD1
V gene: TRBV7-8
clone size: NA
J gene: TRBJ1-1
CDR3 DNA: TGTGCCAGCAGCCCCCTGGGACAGGGAGGTCACACTGAAGCTTTCTTT
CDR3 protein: CASSPLGQGGHTEAFF

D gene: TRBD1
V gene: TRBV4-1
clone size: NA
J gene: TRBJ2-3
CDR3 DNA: TGCGCCAGCAGCCAACCGGGACAGGGGCCCCGCACAGATACGCAGTATTTT
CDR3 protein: CASSQPGQGPRTDTQYF

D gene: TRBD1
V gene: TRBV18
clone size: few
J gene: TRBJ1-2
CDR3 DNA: TGTGCCAGCTCCATGACAGGGTACGGCTACACCTTC
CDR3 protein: CASSMTGYGYTF

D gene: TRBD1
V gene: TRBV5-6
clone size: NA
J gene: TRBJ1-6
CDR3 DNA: TGTGCCAGCAGCTTGTACAGGGGGCCCTCACCCCTCCACTTT
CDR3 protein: CASSLYRGPSPLHF

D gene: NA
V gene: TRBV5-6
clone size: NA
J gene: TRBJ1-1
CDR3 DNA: TGTGCCAGCAGCCGACGGACAGAACGGAACACTGAAGCTTTCTTT
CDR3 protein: CASSRRTERNTEAFF

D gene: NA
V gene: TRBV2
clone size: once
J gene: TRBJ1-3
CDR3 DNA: TGTGCCAGCAGTGAAACTGCTCGGACAACTGGAAACACCATATATTTT
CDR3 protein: CASSETARTTGNTIYF

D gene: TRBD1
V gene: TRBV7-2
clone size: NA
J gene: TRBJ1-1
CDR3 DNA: TGTGCCAGCAGCTTAGCGGGACAGGGGGTGTTCAACACTGAAGCTTTCTTT
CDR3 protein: CASSLAGQGVFNTEAFF

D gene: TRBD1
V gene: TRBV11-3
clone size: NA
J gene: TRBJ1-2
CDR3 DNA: TGTGCCAGCAGCAAGGGGGCCTATGGCTACACCTTC
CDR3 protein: CASSKGAYGYTF

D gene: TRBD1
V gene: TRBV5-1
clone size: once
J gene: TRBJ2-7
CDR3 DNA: TGCGCCAGCAGTTTCTGGACAGGGGTCCCCTACGAGCAGTACTTC
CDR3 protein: CASSFWTGVPYEQYF

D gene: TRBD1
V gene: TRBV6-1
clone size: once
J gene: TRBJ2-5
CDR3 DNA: TGTGCCAGCACTCGGGACAGGGAAGAGACCCAGTACTTC
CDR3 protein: CASTRDREETQYF

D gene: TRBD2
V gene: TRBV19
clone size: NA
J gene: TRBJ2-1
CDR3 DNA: TGTGCCAGTAGTAGTAGCGGGGGGCGTCTAAATGAGCAGTTCTTC
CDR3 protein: CASSSSGGRLNEQFF

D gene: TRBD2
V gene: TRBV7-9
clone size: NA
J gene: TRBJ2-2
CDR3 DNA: TGTGCCAGCATCACCCGGGAGGGGACCAAGGACGGGGAGCTGTTTTTT
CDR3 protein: CASITREGTKDGELFF

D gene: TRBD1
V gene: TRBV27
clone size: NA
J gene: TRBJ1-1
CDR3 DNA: TGTGCCAGCAGTGGGAGGACAGGTGCGGAAGCTTTCTTT
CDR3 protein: CASSGRTGAEAFF

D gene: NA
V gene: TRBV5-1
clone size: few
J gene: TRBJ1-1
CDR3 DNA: TGCGCCAGCAGCTTGGTTCTGGGGGCGCGAACTGAAGCTTTCTTT
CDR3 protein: CASSLVLGARTEAFF

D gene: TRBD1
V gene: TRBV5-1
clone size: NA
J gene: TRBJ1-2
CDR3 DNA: TGCGCCAGCAGCGTTGGGACAGGGAGAGGATCTGATGGCTACACCTTC
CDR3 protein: CASSVGTGRGSDGYTF

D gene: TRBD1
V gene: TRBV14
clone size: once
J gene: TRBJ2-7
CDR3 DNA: TGTGCCAGCAGCCACTGGACAGGGGGCATCTACGAGCAGTACTTC
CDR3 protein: CASSHWTGGIYEQYF

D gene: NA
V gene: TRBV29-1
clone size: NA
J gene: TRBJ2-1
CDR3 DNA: TGCAGCGTTTCTGGAGGGAACCCGCAGTTCTTC
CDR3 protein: CSVSGGNPQFF

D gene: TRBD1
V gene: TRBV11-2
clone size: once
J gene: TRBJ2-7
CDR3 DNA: TGTGCCAGCAGCCAATCCGGGACAGGGAACCACGAGCAGTACTTC
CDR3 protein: CASSQSGTGNHEQYF